This T cell receptor beta chain was found in a study of blood T cell repertoires in COVID-19. Study-level background: Sample material is recorded as cDNA or gDNA derived from T cells, B-cell-depleted T cells, or PBMCs.

Germline trimming cut 0 bases from V and 2 bases from J; bases unmatched to any gene: 8. Germline loops: CDR1 MGHRA, CDR2 YSYEKL. This CDR3 comprises 19 residues. This clone was picked up one time. Method: immunoSEQ multiplex PCR; TCRdb's copy keeps in-frame clones and lacks some. The sample includes 350,000 to 450,000 clones, roughly 90% of them seen just once. The chain uses TRBV4-1 and TRBJ2-1, with 12 bases aligning to TRBD2. The clonotype comes from a man aged 35 to 55 with acute or convalescent COVID-19. Source material: peripheral blood. The DNA of the CDR3 is TGCGCCAGCAGCCAAGAAGGTCCTAGCGGGGGGGCGGCCTACAATGAGCAGTTCTTC. It codes for CASSQEGPSGGAAYNEQFF.